This paragraph covers one T cell receptor (beta chain) sequence. Its specificity is not known. This entry belongs to a study of CD8 T cells in ankylosing spondylitis. The study, taken as a whole, reports: Earlier reports found some motif variants in synovial fluid and blood in reactive arthritis.

V was shortened by 2 bases and J by 6 bases, with 18 bases between the two germline ends. The length of the CDR3 is 17 residues. CDR1 and CDR2 from the germline V gene are SGHKS and YYEKEE (reference sequence). Using its own MiXCR run on the 5' RACE reads, TCRdb lists one record per CDR3 protein. The sample has about 340,000 distinct CDR3 sequences; 20% are singletons. The rearrangement links TRBV5-5 to TRBJ1-6; D may be TRBD1 (6 bases). The receptor comes from a male donor with ankylosing spondylitis or in good health (not recorded which). Sequenced input: blood, either unsorted or a sorted T cell fraction (not recorded which). CDR3 in DNA: TGTGCCAGCAGCTTTACGCCTCCGGGGGCGCTTAATTCACCCCTCCACTTT. This codes for CASSFTPPGALNSPLHF.